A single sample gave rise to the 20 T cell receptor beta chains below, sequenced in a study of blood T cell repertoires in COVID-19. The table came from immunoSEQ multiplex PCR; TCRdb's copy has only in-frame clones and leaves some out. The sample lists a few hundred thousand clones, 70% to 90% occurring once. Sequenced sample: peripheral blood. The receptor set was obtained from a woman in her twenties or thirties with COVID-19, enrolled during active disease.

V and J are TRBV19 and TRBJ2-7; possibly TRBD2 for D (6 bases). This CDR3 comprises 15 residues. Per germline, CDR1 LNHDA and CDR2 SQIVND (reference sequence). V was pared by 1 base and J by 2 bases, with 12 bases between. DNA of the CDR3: TGTGCCAGTAGTATAGGGCGGGGCCTGACCTACGAGCAGTACTTC. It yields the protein CASSIGRGLTYEQYF.

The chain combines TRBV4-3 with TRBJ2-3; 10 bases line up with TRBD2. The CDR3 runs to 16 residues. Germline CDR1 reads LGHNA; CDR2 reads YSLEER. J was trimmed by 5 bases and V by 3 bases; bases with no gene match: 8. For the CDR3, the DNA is TGCGCCAGCAGCCAGGCTCTAGCGGGGGCTGAAGATACGCAGTATTTT. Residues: CASSQALAGAEDTQYF.

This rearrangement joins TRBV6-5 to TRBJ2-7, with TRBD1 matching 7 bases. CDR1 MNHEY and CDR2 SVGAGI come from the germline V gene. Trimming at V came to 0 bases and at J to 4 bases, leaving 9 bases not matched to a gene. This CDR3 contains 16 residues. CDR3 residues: CASSYSMWDSPYEQYF. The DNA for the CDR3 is TGTGCCAGCAGTTACTCGATGTGGGACAGTCCGTACGAGCAGTACTTC.

The CDR3 DNA sequence: TGTGCCAGCAGCCAAGATCTTAACACAGATACGCAGTATTTT. Amino acids: CASSQDLNTDTQYF. The chain carries TRBV4-2 and TRBJ2-3, with no clear D. In germline, CDR1 is LGHNA, CDR2 YNFKEQ. Trimming cost V 0 bases and J 2 bases, with 6 bases left between them. The CDR3 sequence is 14 residues long.

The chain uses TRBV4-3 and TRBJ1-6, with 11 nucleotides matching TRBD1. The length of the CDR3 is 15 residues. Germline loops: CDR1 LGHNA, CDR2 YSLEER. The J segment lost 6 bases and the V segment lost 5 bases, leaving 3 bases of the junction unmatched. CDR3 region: CASSEGQGVNSPLHF. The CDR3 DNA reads TGCGCCAGCAGCGAGGGACAGGGGGTTAATTCACCCCTCCACTTT.

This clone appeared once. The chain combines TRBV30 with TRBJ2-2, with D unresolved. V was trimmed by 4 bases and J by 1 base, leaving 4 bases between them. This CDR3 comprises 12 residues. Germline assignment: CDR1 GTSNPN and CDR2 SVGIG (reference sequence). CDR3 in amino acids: CAWTLNTGELFF. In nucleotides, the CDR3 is TGTGCCTGGACCTTGAACACCGGGGAGCTGTTTTTT.

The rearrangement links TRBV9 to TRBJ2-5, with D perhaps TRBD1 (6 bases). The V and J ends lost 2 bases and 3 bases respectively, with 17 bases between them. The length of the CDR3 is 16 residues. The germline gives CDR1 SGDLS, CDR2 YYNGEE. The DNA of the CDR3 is TGTGCCAGCAGCGTGGACGGACAGCCTCACAAAGAGACCCAGTACTTC. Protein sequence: CASSVDGQPHKETQYF.

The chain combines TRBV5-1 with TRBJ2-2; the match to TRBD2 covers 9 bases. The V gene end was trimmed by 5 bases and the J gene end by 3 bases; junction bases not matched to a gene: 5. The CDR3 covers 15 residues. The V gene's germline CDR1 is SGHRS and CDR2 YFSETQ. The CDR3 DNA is TGCGCCAGCAGGCGGGGGGGCCGCTACACCGGGGAGCTGTTTTTT. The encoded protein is CASRRGGRYTGELFF.

The chain's CDR3 is CASSPGEGGAEKLFF. The CDR3 coding sequence is TGTGCCAGCTCACCAGGCGAAGGAGGGGCAGAAAAACTGTTTTTT. This rearrangement joins TRBV18 to TRBJ1-4; maybe TRBD1 (5 bases). Germline CDR1 and CDR2: KGHSH and LQKENI. Deletions cut 2 bases from V and 8 bases from J, with 15 bases between. The CDR3 runs to 15 residues.

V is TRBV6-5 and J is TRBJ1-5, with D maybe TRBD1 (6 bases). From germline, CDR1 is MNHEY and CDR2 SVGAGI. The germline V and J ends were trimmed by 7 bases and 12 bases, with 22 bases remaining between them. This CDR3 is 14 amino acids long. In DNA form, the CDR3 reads TGTGCCAGCAAACGGAGGACAGCTCCTGTGTTCCAGCATTTT. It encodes CASKRRTAPVFQHF.

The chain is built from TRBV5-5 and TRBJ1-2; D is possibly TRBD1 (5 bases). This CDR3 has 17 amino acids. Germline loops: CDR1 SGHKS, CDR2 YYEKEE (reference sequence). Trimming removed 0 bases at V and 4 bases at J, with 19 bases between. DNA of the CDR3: TGTGCCAGCAGCTTGGCCGCGAGTAGGGGTCTTACCTATGGCTACACCTTC. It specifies CASSLAASRGLTYGYTF.

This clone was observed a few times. The CDR3 coding sequence is TGTGCCACCAGCCTCAGCGGGGATAGCTCCTACAATGAGCAGTTCTTC. Amino acids: CATSLSGDSSYNEQFF. This chain joins TRBV24-1 and TRBJ2-1, with 7 bases that match TRBD2. The germline CDR1 and CDR2 sequences are KGHDR and SFDVKD. CDR3 length: 16 amino acids. J was trimmed by 0 bases and V by 7 bases; bases with no gene match: 8.

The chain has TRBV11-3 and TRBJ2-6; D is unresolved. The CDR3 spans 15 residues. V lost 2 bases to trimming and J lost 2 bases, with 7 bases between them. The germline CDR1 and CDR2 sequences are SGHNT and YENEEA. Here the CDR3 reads CASSLFRAGANVLTF. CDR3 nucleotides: TGTGCCAGCAGCTTATTCCGAGCTGGGGCCAACGTCCTGACTTTC.

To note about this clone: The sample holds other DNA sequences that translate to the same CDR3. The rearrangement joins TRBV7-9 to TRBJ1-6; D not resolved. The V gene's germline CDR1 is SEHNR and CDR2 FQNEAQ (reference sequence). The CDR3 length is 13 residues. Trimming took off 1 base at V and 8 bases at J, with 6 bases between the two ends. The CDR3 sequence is CASSLVGDSPLHF. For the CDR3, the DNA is TGTGCCAGCAGCTTAGTGGGAGATTCACCCCTCCACTTT.

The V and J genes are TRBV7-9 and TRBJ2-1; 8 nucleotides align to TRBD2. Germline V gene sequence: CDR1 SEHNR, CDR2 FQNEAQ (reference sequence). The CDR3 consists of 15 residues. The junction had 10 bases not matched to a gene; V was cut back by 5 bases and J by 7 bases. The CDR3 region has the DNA TGTGCCAGCAGCCCTTCGGGGGGGGCCAGGAATGAGCAGTTCTTC. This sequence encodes CASSPSGGARNEQFF.

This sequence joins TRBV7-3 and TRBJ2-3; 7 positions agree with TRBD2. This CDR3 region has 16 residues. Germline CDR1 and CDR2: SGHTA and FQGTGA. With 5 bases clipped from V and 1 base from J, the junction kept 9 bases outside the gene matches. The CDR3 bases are TGTGCCAGCAGCCCAACCCTGGGGGGGGGCACAGATACGCAGTATTTT. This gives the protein CASSPTLGGGTDTQYF.

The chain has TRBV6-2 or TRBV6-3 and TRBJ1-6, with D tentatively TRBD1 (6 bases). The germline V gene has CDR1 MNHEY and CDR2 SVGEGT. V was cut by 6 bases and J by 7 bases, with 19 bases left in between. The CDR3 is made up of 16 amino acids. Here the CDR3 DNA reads TGTGCCAGCAGCACTTCCCGGACAGCCCGGAATTCACCCCTCCACTTT. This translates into CASSTSRTARNSPLHF.

CDR3: CASSPTGGNYGYTF. The CDR3 DNA reads as TGTGCCAGCTCCCCAACAGGGGGCAACTATGGCTACACCTTC. This rearrangement joins TRBV27 to TRBJ1-2; 9 bases are a match to TRBD1. The CDR3 contains 14 residues. V lost 8 bases to trimming and J lost 2 bases; unmatched junction nucleotides: 6. Per the germline V gene, CDR1 is MNHEY and CDR2 is SMNVEV (reference sequence).

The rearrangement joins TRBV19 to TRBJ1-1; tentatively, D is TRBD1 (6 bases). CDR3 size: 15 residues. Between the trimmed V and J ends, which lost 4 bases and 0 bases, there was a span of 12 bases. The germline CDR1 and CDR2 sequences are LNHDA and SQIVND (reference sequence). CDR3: CASSTPDRLNTEAFF. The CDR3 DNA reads TGTGCCAGTAGTACACCCGACAGGTTGAACACTGAAGCTTTCTTT.

CDR3 sequence (DNA): TGTGCCAGCTCACCAGGCAGGGCCTACTCTGGAAACACCATATATTTT. Amino acids: CASSPGRAYSGNTIYF. This chain uses TRBV18 with TRBJ1-3, with a tentative D call TRBD1 (5 bases). The CDR3 runs 16 residues. The germline V gene has CDR1 KGHSH and CDR2 LQKENI. V was shortened by 2 bases and J by 0 bases, with 11 bases between the two germline ends.